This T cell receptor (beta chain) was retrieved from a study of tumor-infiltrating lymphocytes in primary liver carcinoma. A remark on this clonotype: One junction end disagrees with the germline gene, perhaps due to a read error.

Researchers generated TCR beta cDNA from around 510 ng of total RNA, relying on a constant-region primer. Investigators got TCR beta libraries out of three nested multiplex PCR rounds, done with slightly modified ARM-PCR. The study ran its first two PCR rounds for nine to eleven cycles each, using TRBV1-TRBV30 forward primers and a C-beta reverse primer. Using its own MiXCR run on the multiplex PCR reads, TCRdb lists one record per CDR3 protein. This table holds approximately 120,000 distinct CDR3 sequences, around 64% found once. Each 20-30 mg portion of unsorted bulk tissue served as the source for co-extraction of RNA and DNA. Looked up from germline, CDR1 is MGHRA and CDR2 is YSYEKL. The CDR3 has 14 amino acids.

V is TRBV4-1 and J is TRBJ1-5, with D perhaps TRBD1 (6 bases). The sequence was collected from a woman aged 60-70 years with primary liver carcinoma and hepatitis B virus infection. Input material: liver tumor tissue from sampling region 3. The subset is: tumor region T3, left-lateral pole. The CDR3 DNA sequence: TGCGTCAGCAGCCAAAAGCCAGGGGATCAACCCCAGCATTTT. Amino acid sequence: CVSSQKPGDQPQHF.